Following are 10 T cell receptor beta chains from one sample sequenced in a study of T cell clonality in common variable immunodeficiency (dated by TCRdb to 2014 to 2015). The full study reports these points: Fewer deletions and N-nucleotide insertions were reportedly observed in CVID TCRbeta sequences, and highly modified clones with 13 or more V deletions were reportedly absent from CVID TCRbeta sequences.

Antigen specificity for these receptors is unknown. The library was prepared using the immunoSEQ multiplex PCR assay. In its TCRdb copy, this immuneACCESS table keeps in-frame sequences only and misses some clones. Where compared with another copy, unresolved V genes explain less than half of these, and the others have no known cause. Per the sample table, the count is several thousand clones. The ten largest make up 3.5% to 4.5% of the sample. Material for sequencing was peripheral blood mononuclear cells. The receptors derive from a human donor with common variable immunodeficiency.

A word on this clone: The observed sequence ends 3 residues before the CDR3 terminus, with the missing tail filled in from the germline J gene. V gene TRBV6-2 or TRBV6-3 combines with J gene TRBJ2-1, with a weak D call TRBD2 (7 bases). Trimming removed 7 bases at V and 9 bases at J, with 22 bases between. Germline V gene lookup returns CDR1 MNHEY and CDR2 SVGEGT. The CDR3 consists of 15 residues. Partial CDR3 DNA: TGTGCCAGCACCGACCCGGGGGGCCGGGTCGGTGAG. It yields the protein CASTDPGGRVGE. The full-length CDR3 reads as CASTDPGGRVGEQFF.

Details on this clone: Read sequence stops 3 residues before the CDR3 end, and the germline J gene provides the missing end. The chain recombines TRBV18 with TRBJ2-5; D not certain. The germline V gene has CDR1 KGHSH and CDR2 LQKENI. Between the trimmed V and J ends, which lost 3 bases and 2 bases, there was a span of 4 bases. The CDR3 loop spans 12 amino acids. The CDR3 DNA, read in part, is TGTGCCAGCTCACCTTCACAAGAGACC. The encoded protein is CASSPSQET. The entire CDR3 protein reads CASSPSQETQYF. Together with reference TRBV18 and TRBJ2-5, the CDR3 gives the full variable domain: NAGVMQNPRHLVRRRGQEARLRCSPMKGHSHVYWYRQLPEEGLKFMVYLQKENIIDESGMPKERFSAEFPKEGPSILRIQQVVRGDSAAYFCASSPSQETQYFGPGTRLLVL.

Of note for this clone: Sequencing ends 3 residues short of the CDR3 end; the germline J gene provides the rest. The chain employs TRBV19 and TRBJ2-3, with 10 bases that match TRBD2. V lost 7 bases to trimming and J lost 0 bases; unmatched junction nucleotides: 4. The V gene's germline CDR1 is LNHDA and CDR2 SQIVND (reference sequence). The CDR3 spans 15 residues. Partial CDR3 DNA: TGTGCCAGTACCCGGACTAGCGGAAGCACAGATACG. Its translation: CASTRTSGSTDT. The whole CDR3 sequence reads CASTRTSGSTDTQYF.

With regard to this clone: The read falls 3 residues short of the CDR3 end, and the missing part is taken from the germline J gene. The chain is built from TRBV19 and TRBJ1-5; D might be TRBD1 (5 bases). V lost 4 bases to trimming and J lost 4 bases, with 8 bases between them. The CDR3 length is 13 residues. Germline V lookup: CDR1 LNHDA, CDR2 SQIVND (reference sequence). CDR3 sequence: CASSRQYNQPQHF. The sequenced part of the CDR3 DNA is TGTGCCAGTAGTAGACAGTATAATCAGCCC.

Of note for this clone: The DNA ends 3 residues before the CDR3 does, and the rest of the CDR3 is filled in from the germline J gene. The genes are TRBV18 and TRBJ2-5; D gene uncertain. The germline V gene has CDR1 KGHSH and CDR2 LQKENI. The CDR3 has 12 residues. V lost 2 bases, J lost 5 bases, and 6 bases lay in between. Partial CDR3 DNA: TGTGCCAGCTCACCAGAGAGGGAGACC. Protein product: CASSPERET. The CDR3 in its entirety is CASSPERETQYF.

Note on this clone: The sequence runs out 3 residues before the end of the CDR3; the remainder is reconstructed from the germline J gene. The chain carries TRBV19 and TRBJ2-1, with TRBD2 as a possible D gene (5 bases). V gave up 6 bases and J gave up 6 bases, with 18 bases separating them. This CDR3 has 15 residues. CDR1 and CDR2 (germline): LNHDA, SQIVND (reference sequence). The DNA read from the CDR3 is TGTGCCAGTAGCCACGGGGTTCGCGCCGGCAATGAG. Protein product: CASSHGVRAGNE. The full CDR3 reads CASSHGVRAGNEQFF.

Comment on this clone: The DNA ends 3 residues before the CDR3 does, and the rest of the CDR3 is filled in from the germline J gene. The chain joins TRBV19 to TRBJ1-2, with a tentative D call TRBD1 (5 bases). The CDR3 sequence is 11 residues long. The V end lost 10 bases, the J end lost 3 bases, and 9 bases lay between the germline ends. From germline, CDR1 is LNHDA and CDR2 SQIVND (reference sequence). CDR3 sequence reads: CATDSYYGYTF. The sequenced CDR3 bases are TGTGCCACCGACAGCTACTATGGC.

Its frequency marks this clone as medium-sized (0.01 to 0.1%). The read stops 3 residues short of the end of the CDR3; the missing end is completed from the germline J gene. The rearrangement joins TRBV20-1 to TRBJ2-2, with TRBD2 matching over 12 bases. The CDR3 extends over 16 amino acids. V shed 6 bases and J 0 bases; nucleotides not matched to a gene: 5. Germline V gives CDR1 DFQATT, CDR2 SNEGSKA (reference sequence). Partial CDR3 DNA: TGCAGTGCGGAGACTAGCGGGAGATCGAACACCGGGGAG. It encodes CSAETSGRSNTGE. The full CDR3 protein reads CSAETSGRSNTGELFF.

Details on this clone: The read halts 3 residues ahead of the CDR3 end, with the missing end drawn from the germline J gene. The rearrangement links TRBV7-2 to TRBJ1-4, with D possibly matching TRBD1 (6 bases). Deletions cut 3 bases from V and 8 bases from J, with 16 bases between. The V gene's germline CDR1 is SGHTA and CDR2 FQGNSA. CDR3 size: 15 residues. The CDR3 DNA, read in part, is TGTGCCAGCAGCTTCACAGGGCCAGTCCGGGAAAAA. As protein: CASSFTGPVREK. The full-length CDR3 reads as CASSFTGPVREKLFF.

A note on this clone: The DNA ends 3 residues before the CDR3 does, and the rest of the CDR3 is filled in from the germline J gene. This rearrangement joins TRBV19 to TRBJ2-3; the D gene is possibly TRBD2 (7 bases). This CDR3 is built from 17 residues. V was clipped by 6 bases and J by 3 bases, with 22 bases between them. Germline values: CDR1 LNHDA, CDR2 SQIVND (reference sequence). The CDR3 bases that were read are TGTGCCAGTAGCCCTCCCATAGCCGGGGGGCAAACAGATACG. Its protein product is CASSPPIAGGQTDT. The complete CDR3 protein is CASSPPIAGGQTDTQYF.